The 17 T cell receptor beta chains in this list originate from one sample, sequenced in a study of blood T cell repertoires in COVID-19. Repertoires were generated with immunoSEQ multiplex PCR, while TCRdb's copy carries only in-frame clones and drops some. The sample includes roughly 250,000 clones, roughly 86% of them seen just once. The source material was PBMCs or T cells enriched from blood (not recorded which). These receptors originate from a woman in her forties or fifties who had recovered from COVID-19.

This clone was observed once. This chain connects TRBV28 to TRBJ1-1; D is unclear. The CDR3 runs to 14 residues. Trimming took off 4 bases at V and 6 bases at J, with 15 bases between the two ends. The germline V gene encodes CDR1 MDHEN and CDR2 SYDVKM. CDR3 bases: TGTGCCAGCAGTTCACCGTCCCTTAGCCCTGAAGCTTTCTTT. Translating it yields CASSSPSLSPEAFF.

This sequence joins TRBV7-9 and TRBJ1-6; 7 bases map to TRBD1. Per germline, CDR1 SEHNR and CDR2 FQNEAQ (reference sequence). Unmatched junction bases numbered 7, after V lost 4 bases and J lost 10 bases. The CDR3 sequence is 14 residues long. CDR3 coding DNA: TGTGCCAGCAGCTCCTCAGGGGGAGAGTCACCCCTCCACTTT. This gives the protein CASSSSGGESPLHF. Full variable domain (rest looked up from reference TRBV7-9 and TRBJ1-6): DTGVSQNPRHKITKRGQNVTFRCDPISEHNRLYWYRQTLGQGPEFLTYFQNEAQLEKSRLLSDRFSAERPKGSFSTLEIQRTEQGDSAMYLCASSSSGGESPLHFGNGTRLTVT.

The chain uses TRBV25-1 and TRBJ2-2; weak D call: TRBD2 (5 bases). The CDR3 extends over 14 amino acids. V was shortened by 10 bases and J by 3 bases, with 15 bases between the two germline ends. Germline V lookup: CDR1 MGHDK, CDR2 SYGVNS. The CDR3 spells CATQRAGDTGELFF. In DNA form, the CDR3 reads TGTGCCACCCAACGGGCCGGGGACACCGGGGAGCTGTTTTTT.

This chain connects TRBV5-1 to TRBJ1-6; unclear D gene. In germline, CDR1 is SGHRS, CDR2 YFSETQ. V gave up 0 bases and J gave up 5 bases, with 9 bases separating them. The CDR3 is 15 amino acids. CDR3 nucleotide sequence: TGCGCCAGCAGCTTGGCACAGAAGAATAATTCACCCCTCCACTTT. Amino acid sequence: CASSLAQKNNSPLHF.

V gene TRBV3-1 (or the pseudogene TRBV3-2) combines with J gene TRBJ1-2, with no clear D. The CDR3 is made up of 14 amino acids. Germline values: CDR1 LGHDT, CDR2 YNNKEL (reference sequence). Trimming cost V 1 base and J 8 bases, with 14 bases left between them. The CDR3: CASSQVSGMGGYTF. CDR3 coding DNA: TGTGCCAGCAGCCAAGTCTCCGGGATGGGGGGCTACACCTTC.

V gene TRBV7-9 combines with J gene TRBJ1-5; unclear D gene. CDR1 is SEHNR and CDR2 is FQNEAQ in the germline V gene (reference sequence). V was pared by 2 bases and J by 3 bases, with 8 bases between. This CDR3 is 14 amino acids long. The CDR3 region is CASSLSGVNQPQHF. Written as DNA, the CDR3 is TGTGCCAGCAGCTTATCAGGCGTCAATCAGCCCCAGCATTTT.

The chain links TRBV7-8 to TRBJ1-5, with D possibly being TRBD1 (5 bases). The length of the CDR3 is 14 residues. Deletions cut 2 bases from V and 2 bases from J, with 7 bases between. The germline CDR1 and CDR2 sequences are SGHVS and FQNEAQ. The CDR3 coding sequence is TGTGCCAGCAGCTTAACGGGGGGCAATCAGCCCCAGCATTTT. Translated, it gives CASSLTGGNQPQHF.

This chain uses TRBV2 with TRBJ2-2, with TRBD1 matching 7 bases. The germline V gene has CDR1 SNHLY and CDR2 FYNNEI. V lost 4 bases to trimming and J lost 5 bases; unmatched junction nucleotides: 7. The CDR3 runs to 15 residues. The CDR3 DNA sequence: TGTGCCAGCAGTGGACAGGGCGTGGAGACCGGGGAGCTGTTTTTT. Protein sequence: CASSGQGVETGELFF.

Only one count was recorded for this clone. As DNA, the CDR3 is TGCGCCAGCAGCCCTATCACTGAGGGCTCGGATGGCTACACCTTC. Its protein is CASSPITEGSDGYTF. The chain uses TRBV5-1 and TRBJ1-2; no definite D call. The CDR3 extends over 15 amino acids. With 4 bases removed from V and 6 bases from J, the gap between germline ends came to 19 bases. Germline assignment: CDR1 SGHRS and CDR2 YFSETQ.

CDR3 amino acids: CASSLRASGGTDTQYF. DNA of the CDR3: TGTGCCAGCAGCCTCCGGGCTAGCGGGGGGACAGATACGCAGTATTTT. The chain uses TRBV3-1 (or the pseudogene TRBV3-2) and TRBJ2-3, with 11 bases lining up with TRBD2. This CDR3 has 16 amino acids. Trimming at V came to 4 bases and at J to 3 bases, leaving 6 bases not matched to a gene. Germline CDR1 is LGHDT and CDR2 is YNNKEL (reference sequence).

The chain couples TRBV3-1 (or the pseudogene TRBV3-2) to TRBJ2-7, with TRBD1 as a possible D gene (6 bases). This CDR3 contains 12 residues. Germline V lookup: CDR1 LGHDT, CDR2 YNNKEL (reference sequence). Trimming cost V 3 bases and J 4 bases, with 7 bases left between them. CDR3 sequence reads: CASSQGAYEQYF. For the CDR3, the DNA is TGTGCCAGCAGCCAGGGGGCGTACGAGCAGTACTTC.

J is TRBJ2-1 and V is TRBV28; 9 bases fit TRBD2. V dropped 8 bases and J dropped 6; count of bases not matched to a gene: 5. The germline V gene has CDR1 MDHEN and CDR2 SYDVKM. The CDR3 totals 13 residues. CDR3 region: CASGGRAVNEQFF. The CDR3 region has the DNA TGTGCCAGCGGCGGGAGGGCCGTCAATGAGCAGTTCTTC.

This sequence joins TRBV7-2 and TRBJ1-1; weak D call: TRBD1 (5 bases). The V and J ends lost 5 bases and 7 bases respectively, with 14 bases between them. Germline assignment: CDR1 SGHTA and CDR2 FQGNSA. The CDR3 contains 13 residues. CDR3 loop: CASSLTGLHEAFF. The CDR3 DNA follows: TGTGCCAGCAGCCTTACAGGTTTACATGAAGCTTTCTTT.

This chain links TRBV27 with TRBJ1-1; a possible D gene is TRBD1 (5 bases). Germline values: CDR1 MNHEY, CDR2 SMNVEV (reference sequence). This CDR3 has 14 residues. Deletions cut 3 bases from V and 0 bases from J, with 8 bases between. CDR3 nucleotides: TGTGCCAGCAGTTTGGGGCAGGTGAACACTGAAGCTTTCTTT. Its translation: CASSLGQVNTEAFF.

J is TRBJ2-7 and V is TRBV5-1; 10 nucleotides align to TRBD1. The CDR3 length is 17 residues. Germline lookup yields CDR1 SGHRS and CDR2 YFSETQ. The trim removed 4 bases at V and 6 bases at J, leaving 16 bases unmatched. Written as DNA, the CDR3 is TGCGCCAGCAGCCGGGACAGGGGTTGGGCGGGAGGCTTCGAGCAGTACTTC. Its protein product is CASSRDRGWAGGFEQYF.

The chain carries TRBV2 and TRBJ2-5; 13 bases fit TRBD2. J was trimmed by 2 bases and V by 6 bases; bases with no gene match: 6. The germline V gene has CDR1 SNHLY and CDR2 FYNNEI. The CDR3 is made up of 16 amino acids. CDR3 protein: CASRLGLAGAQETQYF. CDR3 in DNA: TGTGCCAGCAGACTCGGACTAGCGGGAGCACAAGAGACCCAGTACTTC.

The chain links TRBV5-1 to TRBJ2-5, with 8 bases lining up with TRBD1. The germline gives CDR1 SGHRS, CDR2 YFSETQ. With V trimmed by 4 bases and J by 2 bases, 4 bases remained unmatched. The CDR3 consists of 14 residues. The DNA of the CDR3 is TGCGCCAGCAGCAAAGGACAGGGACAAGAGACCCAGTACTTC. Translating it yields CASSKGQGQETQYF. Full variable domain (rest looked up from reference TRBV5-1 and TRBJ2-5): KAGVTQTPRYLIKTRGQQVTLSCSPISGHRSVSWYQQTPGQGLQFLFEYFSETQRNKGNFPGRFSGRQFSNSRSEMNVSTLELGDSALYLCASSKGQGQETQYFGPGTRLLVL.